Below, 18 T cell receptor beta chains from the same sample are listed, as sequenced in a study of memory CD4+ T cells and cytomegalovirus serostatus (dated 2019 in TCRdb). Single viable CD3+CD4+CD8-CD45RO+ cells were sorted as memory CD4+ T cells on a FACSAria II. The library was prepared using the immunoSEQ multiplex PCR assay. TCRdb limited this immuneACCESS table to in-frame rearrangements with V and J called. A share of clones is missing; checked studies link under half to unresolved V genes, and the rest is unexplained. The sample contains approximately 74,000 clones, 76% of them found a single time. Approximately 4.5% of the sample lies in the top ten. Source material: memory CD4+ T cells from blood. Every receptor here comes from an adult in good health and CMV-seropositive.

This chain connects TRBV5-4 to TRBJ2-1; D tentatively fits TRBD1 or TRBD2 (6 bases each). The V end was cut by 2 bases, the J end by 9 bases, with 15 bases between. The germline V gene has CDR1 SGHNT and CDR2 YYREEE (reference sequence). This CDR3 has 14 residues. In nucleotides, the CDR3 is TGTGCCAGCAGCTTCACAGGGACGGGAGCTGAGCAGTTCTTC. Its translation: CASSFTGTGAEQFF.

This chain links TRBV5-1 with TRBJ1-2; 10 positions match TRBD1. The germline CDR1 and CDR2 sequences are SGHRS and YFSETQ. CDR3 length: 14 residues. The trim removed 3 bases at V and 8 bases at J, leaving 7 bases unmatched. CDR3 sequence: CASSWMGQGSGYTF. CDR3 sequence (DNA): TGCGCCAGCAGCTGGATGGGACAGGGGTCAGGCTACACCTTC. Complete variable domain (other parts from reference TRBV5-1 and TRBJ1-2): KAGVTQTPRYLIKTRGQQVTLSCSPISGHRSVSWYQQTPGQGLQFLFEYFSETQRNKGNFPGRFSGRQFSNSRSEMNVSTLELGDSALYLCASSWMGQGSGYTFGSGTRLTVV.

This chain joins TRBV28 and TRBJ1-1, with D maybe TRBD1 (5 bases). Germline CDR1 reads MDHEN; CDR2 reads SYDVKM. Trimming left V 1 base short and J 6 bases short, with 12 bases between. The CDR3 runs to 14 residues. The CDR3 reads CASSLLGRWAEAFF. The CDR3 DNA sequence: TGTGCCAGCAGTTTATTGGGGCGTTGGGCTGAAGCTTTCTTT.

The chain couples TRBV6-6 to TRBJ2-3; the D is unclear. The CDR3 length is 15 residues. The germline V and J ends were trimmed by 0 bases and 0 bases, with 7 bases remaining between them. CDR1 and CDR2 (germline): MNHNY, SVGAGI (reference sequence). The CDR3 sequence: CASSYSGYSTDTQYF. The DNA of the CDR3 is TGTGCCAGCAGTTACTCGGGATACAGCACAGATACGCAGTATTTT.

This clone was seen many times. This chain links TRBV27 with TRBJ1-4; D is possibly TRBD1 (5 bases). This CDR3 is built from 14 residues. Germline CDR1 and CDR2: MNHEY and SMNVEV (reference sequence). The ends were cut back, 6 bases at V and 10 bases at J, with 18 bases in the middle. In DNA form, the CDR3 reads TGTGCCAGCAGAGAAGCAGGTTTGGGGCGAAAACTGTTTTTT. This codes for CASREAGLGRKLFF.

This clone appeared once. V usage is TRBV19 and J usage is TRBJ2-6; possibly TRBD1 for D (5 bases). This CDR3 region has 15 residues. Trimming shortened V by 7 bases and J by 0 bases, and 10 bases separated the two germline ends. Germline assignment: CDR1 LNHDA and CDR2 SQIVND (reference sequence). CDR3 DNA sequence: TGTGCCAGTAAGGACATCAGCTCTGGGGCCAACGTCCTGACTTTC. It specifies CASKDISSGANVLTF.

This chain uses TRBV7-2 with TRBJ1-1, with TRBD1 matching over 7 bases. V shed 3 bases and J 2 bases; nucleotides not matched to a gene: 3. Germline values: CDR1 SGHTA, CDR2 FQGNSA. This CDR3 spans 14 amino acids. The DNA for the CDR3 is TGTGCCAGCAGCTTGAACAGGGGCAACACTGAAGCTTTCTTT. Protein sequence: CASSLNRGNTEAFF.

The chain uses TRBV4-3 and TRBJ2-1, with TRBD2 matching 9 bases. The CDR3 totals 18 residues. Germline lookup yields CDR1 LGHNA and CDR2 YSLEER. V shed 1 base, J shed 6 bases, and the junction held 13 bases outside the gene matches. As DNA, the CDR3 is TGCGCCAGCAGCCAAGGGAGGGCTAGCGGGGAGGTGGGCAATGAGCAGTTCTTC. It encodes CASSQGRASGEVGNEQFF.

The V call is TRBV28, the J call TRBJ2-7, with unresolved D. The germline V gene has CDR1 MDHEN and CDR2 SYDVKM. V was shortened by 7 bases and J by 3 bases, with 10 bases between the two germline ends. CDR3 length: 12 residues. CDR3 sequence reads: CASTGPLYEQYF. DNA for the CDR3: TGTGCCAGCACCGGCCCCCTCTACGAGCAGTACTTC.

The chain combines TRBV28 with TRBJ1-4; 8 bases match TRBD1. J was trimmed by 11 bases and V by 2 bases; bases with no gene match: 10. The CDR3 spans 15 residues. Germline assignment: CDR1 MDHEN and CDR2 SYDVKM. The CDR3 reads CASSLGQGAVLKLFF. In nucleotides, the CDR3 is TGTGCCAGCAGTTTAGGGCAGGGGGCTGTTTTGAAACTGTTTTTT.

The CDR3 is CASSVGDRRNEKLFF. The CDR3, as DNA: TGTGCCAGCAGCGTCGGGGACAGAAGGAATGAAAAACTGTTTTTT. The chain combines TRBV9 with TRBJ1-4; 7 positions match TRBD1. Unmatched junction bases numbered 6, after V lost 2 bases and J lost 5 bases. CDR1 SGDLS and CDR2 YYNGEE come from the germline V gene. There are 15 residues in the CDR3.

This chain links TRBV6-1 with TRBJ2-1, with D tentatively TRBD1 (6 bases). CDR1 MNHNS and CDR2 SASEGT come from the germline V gene. The CDR3 totals 14 residues. The V end lost 7 bases, the J end lost 6 bases, and 16 bases lay between the germline ends. The CDR3 bases are TGTGCCAGCACCGGGACATTGAGCTCCAATGAGCAGTTCTTC. The encoded protein is CASTGTLSSNEQFF.

This clone showed up just once. The chain carries TRBV4-1 and TRBJ2-7, with 7 bases lining up with TRBD1. CDR3 length: 15 residues. Per germline, CDR1 MGHRA and CDR2 YSYEKL. V lost 2 bases, J lost 4 bases, and 8 bases stayed unmatched. The CDR3 region is CASSQLTGAIYEQYF. CDR3 DNA sequence: TGCGCCAGCAGCCAATTAACAGGGGCAATTTACGAGCAGTACTTC.

The chain joins TRBV15 to TRBJ1-5; D is possibly TRBD1 (5 bases). V was cut by 1 base and J by 2 bases, with 9 bases left in between. This CDR3 contains 15 residues. In germline, CDR1 is LNHNV, CDR2 YYDKDF (reference sequence). CDR3 bases: TGTGCCACCAGCAGAGCAGGGCTCGGCAATCAGCCCCAGCATTTT. Protein sequence: CATSRAGLGNQPQHF.

This clone was observed a handful of times. V is TRBV29-1 and J is TRBJ2-7; D possibly uses TRBD1 or TRBD2 (5 bases each). This CDR3 is 11 amino acids long. The germline V and J ends were trimmed by 6 bases and 5 bases, with 11 bases remaining between them. Germline CDR1 and CDR2: SQVTM and ANQGSEA. The CDR3 sequence: CSVARGHEQYF. The CDR3, as DNA: TGCAGCGTCGCACGGGGCCACGAGCAGTACTTC.

The chain carries TRBV10-3 and TRBJ2-1; 8 positions match TRBD2. Germline assignment: CDR1 ENHRY and CDR2 SYGVKD. This CDR3 comprises 14 residues. J lost 8 bases, V lost 5 bases, and 8 bases had no gene match. As DNA, the CDR3 is TGTGCCATCAGTCCCGGGGGGGCCTTGGATGAGCAGTTCTTC. Residues: CAISPGGALDEQFF.

The chain has TRBV7-8 and TRBJ2-3, with 11 bases matching TRBD2. The J segment lost 4 bases and the V segment lost 3 bases, leaving 9 bases of the junction unmatched. Germline lookup yields CDR1 SGHVS and CDR2 FQNEAQ. CDR3 length: 17 amino acids. CDR3 DNA: TGTGCCAGCAGCTTCCCCAGACTAGCGGGGAGTCCAGATACGCAGTATTTT. Translated: CASSFPRLAGSPDTQYF.

The V gene is TRBV27, the J gene TRBJ2-6; D possibly corresponds to TRBD1 (6 bases). The CDR3 has 19 residues. V dropped 5 bases and J dropped 0 bases, with 20 bases sitting between them. In germline, CDR1 is MNHEY, CDR2 SMNVEV (reference sequence). CDR3 sequence reads: CASSTGQHTSSSGANVLTF. DNA for the CDR3: TGTGCCAGCAGTACCGGACAGCACACATCTTCCTCTGGGGCCAACGTCCTGACTTTC.